These T cell receptor beta chains were read from a single sample in a study of T cells in localized non-small cell lung cancer. Profiling relied on immunoSEQ multiplex PCR, and the TCRdb table lists in-frame clones only, not all of them. The table has roughly 34,000 clones, 86% seen once. Source: peripheral blood, taken before any cancer treatment. All receptors come from a male donor aged 60 or over with stage III lung adenocarcinoma. Both conserved end residues are part of each CDR3. A D gene is named only where the DNA matches it firmly. Expanded clones are given a class, and other clones once, few, many or no size at all.

d_gene,v_gene,abundance,j_gene,len,CDR3aa,CDR3nt
NA,TRBV20-1,NA,TRBJ1-1,10,CSPSNTEAFF,TGCAGTCCCAGTAACACTGAAGCTTTCTTT
NA,TRBV2,NA,TRBJ2-2,13,CASSRSNTGELFF,TGTGCCAGCAGTCGGTCGAACACCGGGGAGCTGTTTTTT
NA,TRBV10-2,NA,TRBJ1-2,16,CASSEWAALPNYGYTF,TGCGCCAGCAGTGAGTGGGCAGCCCTTCCTAACTATGGCTACACCTTC
TRBD1,TRBV30,NA,TRBJ1-1,14,CAWTSGQRYDEAFF,TGTGCCTGGACCTCGGGACAGCGGTACGATGAAGCTTTCTTT
NA,TRBV30,NA,TRBJ1-1,12,CAWNRVNTEAFF,TGTGCCTGGAATAGGGTGAACACTGAAGCTTTCTTT
NA,TRBV7-2,NA,TRBJ1-2,16,CASSLGGGLGNYGYTF,TGTGCCAGCAGCTTAGGAGGGGGTCTGGGTAACTATGGCTACACCTTC
NA,TRBV9,NA,TRBJ2-5,16,CASSVQLAGGQETQYF,TGTGCCAGCAGCGTACAGTTGGCCGGGGGACAAGAGACCCAGTACTTC
NA,TRBV18,once,TRBJ2-2,14,CASSIVTNTGELFF,TGTGCCAGCTCCATTGTCACGAACACCGGGGAGCTGTTTTTT
NA,TRBV5-4,NA,TRBJ1-3,12,CASSLVGNTIYF,TGTGCCAGCAGCTTGGTCGGAAACACCATATATTTT
TRBD1,TRBV6-1,NA,TRBJ2-7,14,CASVKDRVNAEQYF,TGTGCCAGCGTCAAGGACAGGGTCAATGCCGAGCAGTACTTC
TRBD2,TRBV19,NA,TRBJ2-3,16,CASMVAGRSLTDTQYF,TGTGCCAGTATGGTAGCGGGGCGATCACTTACAGATACGCAGTATTTT
TRBD2,TRBV5-4,NA,TRBJ2-2,17,CASSPSPREGATGELFF,TGTGCCAGCAGCCCCTCCCCCCGGGAGGGCGCCACCGGGGAGCTGTTTTTT
TRBD1,TRBV7-9,NA,TRBJ1-4,15,CASSSRTGGDEKLFF,TGTGCCAGCAGCAGTCGGACAGGGGGCGATGAAAAACTGTTTTTT
NA,TRBV7-2,once,TRBJ2-3,15,CASSIAGTLSDTQYF,TGTGCCAGCAGCATAGCAGGGACGCTCTCAGATACGCAGTATTTT
TRBD2,TRBV27,NA,TRBJ2-5,17,CASSLSGSGGAGETQYF,TGTGCCAGCAGTTTATCGGGTAGCGGGGGGGCCGGGGAGACCCAGTACTTC
NA,TRBV9,few,TRBJ1-6,15,CASSVAQGGGSPLHF,TGTGCCAGCAGCGTAGCGCAGGGCGGAGGGTCACCCCTCCACTTT
NA,TRBV5-1,NA,TRBJ1-1,13,CASSLSVGTEAFF,TGCGCCAGCAGCTTGTCGGTGGGGACTGAAGCTTTCTTT
TRBD1,TRBV7-9,once,TRBJ1-6,15,CASSLEGQGNSPLHF,TGTGCCAGCAGCTTAGAAGGACAGGGAAATTCACCCCTCCACTTT
NA,TRBV10-1,NA,TRBJ2-3,12,CASSEPTDTQYF,TGCGCCAGCAGTGAGCCCACAGATACGCAGTATTTT
NA,TRBV7-6,once,TRBJ2-1,14,CASSPMAAENEQFF,TGTGCCAGCAGCCCGATGGCGGCCGAAAATGAGCAGTTCTTC
NA,TRBV7-8,NA,TRBJ2-1,17,CASSSLTGGHTYNEQFF,TGTGCCAGCAGCTCCCTTACGGGGGGACACACCTACAATGAGCAGTTCTTC
TRBD1,TRBV10-3,NA,TRBJ1-1,14,CAIRDSGGGPEAFF,TGTGCCATCAGAGATTCAGGGGGCGGCCCTGAAGCTTTCTTT
TRBD2,TRBV19,NA,TRBJ2-5,17,CASSMGLAGGLQETQYF,TGTGCCAGTAGTATGGGACTAGCGGGGGGGCTACAAGAGACCCAGTACTTC
TRBD1,TRBV7-9,NA,TRBJ2-7,15,CASSLDRGGGYEQYF,TGTGCCAGCAGCTTGGACAGGGGGGGAGGCTACGAGCAGTACTTC
TRBD2,TRBV4-1,once,TRBJ2-3,14,CASSPGLAGYTQYF,TGCGCCAGCAGCCCGGGACTAGCGGGGTATACGCAGTATTTT
TRBD2,TRBV2,NA,TRBJ2-7,13,CASSGDYSYEQYF,TGTGCCAGCAGTGGGGACTACTCCTACGAGCAGTACTTC
TRBD1,TRBV6-1,NA,TRBJ1-6,15,CASSESPTTGDPLHF,TGTGCCAGCAGTGAGAGTCCTACAACAGGGGATCCCCTCCACTTT
NA,TRBV20-1,NA,TRBJ1-1,10,CSAGDTEAFF,TGCAGTGCTGGGGACACTGAAGCTTTCTTT
NA,TRBV7-2,NA,TRBJ1-5,14,CASSLNLGNQPQHF,TGTGCCAGCAGCTTAAATTTGGGAAATCAGCCCCAGCATTTT
TRBD1,TRBV19,NA,TRBJ1-2,12,CASKGTGNGYTF,TGTGCCAGTAAGGGGACAGGGAATGGCTACACCTTC
NA,TRBV19,NA,TRBJ1-5,15,CASSPIKELNQPQHF,TGTGCCAGTAGTCCAATCAAGGAGCTCAATCAGCCCCAGCATTTT
NA,TRBV28,NA,TRBJ2-5,16,CASSFYRGGVQETQYF,TGTGCCAGCAGTTTTTACAGGGGAGGTGTCCAAGAGACCCAGTACTTC
NA,TRBV2,NA,TRBJ1-1,14,CASSFAQGMTEAFF,TGTGCCAGCAGTTTCGCCCAGGGGATGACTGAAGCTTTCTTT
NA,TRBV19,NA,TRBJ1-1,16,CASTLFPGRPNTEAFF,TGTGCCAGTACCCTTTTCCCGGGACGGCCGAACACTGAAGCTTTCTTT
NA,TRBV6-5,medium-sized,TRBJ1-5,13,CASSTRGNQPQHF,TGTGCCAGCAGTACCAGGGGTAATCAGCCCCAGCATTTT
TRBD2,TRBV19,NA,TRBJ2-5,15,CASSIETGTRETQYF,TGTGCCAGTAGTATAGAAACCGGGACTAGAGAGACCCAGTACTTC
NA,TRBV19,few,TRBJ2-2,15,CASSSGTTNTGELFF,TGTGCCAGTAGCTCCGGGACAACGAACACCGGGGAGCTGTTTTTT
NA,TRBV18,NA,TRBJ1-5,15,CASSPPGGGNQPQHF,TGTGCCAGCTCACCACCTGGGGGGGGCAATCAGCCCCAGCATTTT
NA,TRBV7-9,NA,TRBJ1-6,13,CASSFRVYSPLHF,TGTGCCAGCAGCTTTAGGGTCTATTCACCCCTCCACTTT
NA,TRBV19,few,TRBJ1-2,13,CASSMGTPYGYTF,TGTGCCAGTAGTATGGGGACACCTTATGGCTACACCTTC
TRBD1,TRBV19,NA,TRBJ2-1,14,CASSRDREDNEQFF,TGTGCCAGTAGCCGGGACAGAGAAGACAATGAGCAGTTCTTC
NA,TRBV15,NA,TRBJ2-2,12,CATSRGRGELFF,TGTGCCACCAGCAGAGGTCGCGGGGAGCTGTTTTTT
NA,TRBV14,NA,TRBJ2-7,19,CASSQEGLHAPEYSYEQYF,TGTGCCAGCAGCCAAGAAGGACTCCACGCTCCTGAATACTCCTACGAGCAGTACTTC
TRBD2,TRBV5-6,NA,TRBJ2-7,15,CASSLRLAGRGEQYF,TGTGCCAGCAGCCTGAGACTAGCGGGGCGTGGGGAGCAGTACTTC
TRBD1,TRBV5-4,NA,TRBJ2-3,14,CASSWGQGTDTQYF,TGTGCCAGCAGCTGGGGACAGGGCACAGATACGCAGTATTTT
NA,TRBV2,NA,TRBJ2-2,16,CASSERRTDNTGELFF,TGTGCCAGCAGTGAACGCAGGACAGATAACACCGGGGAGCTGTTTTTT
TRBD1,TRBV25-1,NA,TRBJ1-4,14,CASSRGHLNEKLFF,TGTGCCAGCAGCAGGGGGCATTTGAATGAAAAACTGTTTTTT
TRBD1,TRBV10-3,NA,TRBJ1-2,14,CAIKPGQGAGGYTF,TGTGCCATTAAACCGGGACAGGGGGCCGGAGGCTACACCTTC
NA,TRBV19,NA,TRBJ2-2,13,CASTWDYTGELFF,TGTGCCAGTACATGGGATTATACCGGGGAGCTGTTTTTT
TRBD1,TRBV28,NA,TRBJ1-2,17,CASSFTGGTVLNYGYTF,TGTGCCAGCAGTTTCACAGGGGGCACGGTGCTTAACTATGGCTACACCTTC
NA,TRBV5-4,few,TRBJ1-4,17,CASSSRSQTRSNEKLFF,TGTGCCAGCAGCTCGAGGAGTCAGACGCGCTCTAATGAAAAACTGTTTTTT
NA,TRBV5-4,NA,TRBJ2-3,15,CASSWDGGFTDTQYF,TGTGCCAGCAGCTGGGATGGAGGGTTCACAGATACGCAGTATTTT
TRBD2,TRBV9,once,TRBJ2-3,15,CASSVAAGGTDTQYF,TGTGCCAGCAGCGTAGCAGCGGGGGGCACAGATACGCAGTATTTT
TRBD2,TRBV13,NA,TRBJ2-2,18,CASSPREGLAGNTGELFF,TGTGCCAGCAGCCCGAGAGAGGGGCTAGCGGGAAACACCGGGGAGCTGTTTTTT